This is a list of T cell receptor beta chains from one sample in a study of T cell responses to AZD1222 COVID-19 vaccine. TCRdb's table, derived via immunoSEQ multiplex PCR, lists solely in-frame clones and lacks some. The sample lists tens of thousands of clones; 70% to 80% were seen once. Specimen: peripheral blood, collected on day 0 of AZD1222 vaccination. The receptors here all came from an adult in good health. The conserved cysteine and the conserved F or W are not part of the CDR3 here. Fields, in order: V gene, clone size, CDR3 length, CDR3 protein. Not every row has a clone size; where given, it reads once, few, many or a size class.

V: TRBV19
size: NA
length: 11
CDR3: ASSNLVEQPQH

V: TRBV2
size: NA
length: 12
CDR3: ARRQVRNNQPQH

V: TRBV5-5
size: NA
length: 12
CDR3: ASSSLGGEGEQF

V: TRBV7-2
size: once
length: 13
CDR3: ASSSTATAFYEQY

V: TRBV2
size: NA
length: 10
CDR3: ASNRLDQPQH

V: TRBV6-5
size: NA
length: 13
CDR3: ASSYSRDRENTIY

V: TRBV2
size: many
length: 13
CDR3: ASSDGGVAPGEQY

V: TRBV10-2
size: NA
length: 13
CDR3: ASSEIRVLNYGYT

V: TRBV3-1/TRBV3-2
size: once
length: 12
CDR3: ASSPWTGENEQF

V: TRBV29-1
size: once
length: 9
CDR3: SVQGRGPAF

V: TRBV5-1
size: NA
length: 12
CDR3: ASSLGQENYGYT

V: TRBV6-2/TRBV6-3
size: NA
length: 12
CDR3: ASSSNTGGTEAF

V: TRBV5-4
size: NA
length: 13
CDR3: ASSLGGRTDEKLF

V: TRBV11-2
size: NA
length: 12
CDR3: ASSFDRGGDGYT

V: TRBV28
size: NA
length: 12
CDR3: ASSPTGGNTEAF

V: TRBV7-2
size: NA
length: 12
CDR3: ASARAGTPGTQY

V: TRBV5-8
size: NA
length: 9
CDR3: ASSLSQPQH

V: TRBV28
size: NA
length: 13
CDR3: ASSRLAGGYNEQF

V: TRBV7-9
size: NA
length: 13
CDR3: ASSPGQGLADTQY

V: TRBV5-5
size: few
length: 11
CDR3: ASSVGQISPLH

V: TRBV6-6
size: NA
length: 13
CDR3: ASSPPAMVGEEQY

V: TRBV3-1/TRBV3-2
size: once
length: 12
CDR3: ASSSQLENTEAF

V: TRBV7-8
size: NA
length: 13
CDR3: ASSMGTGLQETQY

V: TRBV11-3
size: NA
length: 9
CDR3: ASSGGGQQF

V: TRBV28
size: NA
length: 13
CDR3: ASNTQQGANYGYT

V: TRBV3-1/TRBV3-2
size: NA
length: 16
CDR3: ASSPGGGLASGANVLT

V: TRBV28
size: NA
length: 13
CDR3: ASSSGARLNDEAF

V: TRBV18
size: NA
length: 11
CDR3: ASSPGDQETQY

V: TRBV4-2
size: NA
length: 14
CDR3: ASSQSGQGQNEKLF

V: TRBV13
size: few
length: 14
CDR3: ASSLTGGRAYYGYT

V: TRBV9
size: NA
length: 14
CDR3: ASSGRETGTTYGYT

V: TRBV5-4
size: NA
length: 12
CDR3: ASSYGQGAYEQY

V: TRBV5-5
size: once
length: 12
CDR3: ASSFGLNTGELF

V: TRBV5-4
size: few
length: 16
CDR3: ASTLGQGVGSGANVLT

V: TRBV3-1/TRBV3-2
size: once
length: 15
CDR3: ASSQGSGRAKNNEQF

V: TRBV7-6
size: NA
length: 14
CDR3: ASSPGVFGGNSPLH

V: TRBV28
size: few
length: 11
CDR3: ASSSRGRETQY

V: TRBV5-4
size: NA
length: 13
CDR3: ASSLAPAGYNEQF

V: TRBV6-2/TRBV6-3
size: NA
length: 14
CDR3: ASSRFQGLVNTEAF

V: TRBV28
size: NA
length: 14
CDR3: ASSSLSNTYLYGYT

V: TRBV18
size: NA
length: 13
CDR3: ASSPPGQPGETQY

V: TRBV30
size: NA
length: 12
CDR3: AWSAGTVDEKLF

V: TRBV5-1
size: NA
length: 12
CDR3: ASTLAGFPDTQY

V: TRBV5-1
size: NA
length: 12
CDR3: ASSLLAGTDTQY

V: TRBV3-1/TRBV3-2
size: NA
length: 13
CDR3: ASSQIGTGKYGYT

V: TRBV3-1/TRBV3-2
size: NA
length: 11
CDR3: ASSQQGNYGYT

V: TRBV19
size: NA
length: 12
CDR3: ASTLRGARYGYT

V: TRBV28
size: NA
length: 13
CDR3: ASSFQGRRTDTQY

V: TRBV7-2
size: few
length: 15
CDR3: ASSTYGQSSYNSPLH

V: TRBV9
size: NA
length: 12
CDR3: ASSVDYYNAEAF

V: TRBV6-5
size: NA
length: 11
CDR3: ASSGADNQPQH

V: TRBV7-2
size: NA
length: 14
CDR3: ASSITSGRAPNEQF